This T cell receptor (beta chain) was observed in a study of intratumoral heterogeneity in liver cancer. The data were produced by immunoSEQ multiplex PCR, yet TCRdb's version contains in-frame clones alone and is incomplete. The sample lists approximately 20,000 clones; approximately 73% were seen once. Germline V gene data show CDR1 as SGHRS and CDR2 as YFSETQ. Trimming cost V 0 bases and J 6 bases; bases outside gene matches: 5. This CDR3 contains 15 residues. Study-wide points: Tumor-infiltrating lymphocyte representation was acknowledged to be under-sampled.

In its sample, this clone was seen a few times. Its antigen is currently unknown. The chain has TRBV5-1 and TRBJ2-2; TRBD2 matches at 7 bases. The TCR was taken from a woman in her 70s with hepatocellular carcinoma. Sample: tumor-adjacent normal tissue, taken before any cancer treatment. The CDR3 region has the DNA TGCGCCAGCAGCTTGGGGACTAGTCAGCCCGGGGAGCTGTTTTTT. Protein: CASSLGTSQPGELFF.